The rows below give T cell receptor beta chains drawn from one sample of a study of blood T cell repertoires in COVID-19. Libraries were prepared by immunoSEQ multiplex PCR; TCRdb keeps only in-frame clonotypes and omits some of them. The sample has approximately 140,000 clones, about 80% seen once. The specimen sequenced was peripheral blood. The receptors come from a man between 65 and 85 years old with acute or convalescent COVID-19. Both conserved end residues are part of each CDR3. Each record gives: J gene, D gene, V gene, CDR3 protein. A D gene is named only where the DNA matches it firmly.

>TRBJ1-5|NA|TRBV6-1
CASSDWERSNQPQHF
>TRBJ2-5|NA|TRBV6-5
CASSYIFGGSQETQYF
>TRBJ2-2|NA|TRBV19
CASSMGSRGTGELFF
>TRBJ1-1|NA|TRBV5-1
CASSPQTGRTEAFF
>TRBJ2-1|NA|TRBV29-1
CSVEPGSGGAYNEQFF
>TRBJ2-7|TRBD2|TRBV6-5
CASRDGTSGSYEQYF
>TRBJ2-3|TRBD2|TRBV5-1
CASSLLAGGPADTQYF
>TRBJ2-3|TRBD2|TRBV4-2
CASSPGGGSADTQYF
>TRBJ1-4|TRBD1|TRBV5-4
CASSNTGGDEKLFF
>TRBJ1-6|NA|TRBV5-1
CASSPSGSPLHF
>TRBJ1-1|NA|TRBV6-6
CASRWGRAVDEAFF
>TRBJ1-6|NA|TRBV7-8
CASSLDGGNSPLHF
>TRBJ1-2|NA|TRBV5-6
CASSLGTVNYGYTF
>TRBJ1-5|NA|TRBV12-5
CASGLLENQPQHF
>TRBJ2-7|TRBD2|TRBV27
CASSLRPPLAGPYEQYF
>TRBJ1-1|TRBD1|TRBV9
CASSVTGGYTEAFF
>TRBJ1-1|NA|TRBV4-1
CASSQDTDTEAFF
>TRBJ1-5|NA|TRBV4-2
CASSQGREPNQPQHF
>TRBJ2-3|TRBD1|TRBV7-6
CASSLGDREGDTQYF
>TRBJ1-6|NA|TRBV5-1
CASSPGEGGGNSPLHF
>TRBJ2-1|TRBD1|TRBV9
CASSDRQGGYNEQFF
>TRBJ2-1|TRBD2|TRBV5-1
CASSLVAGVDNEQFF
>TRBJ2-3|TRBD1|TRBV3-1/TRBV3-2
CASSHLSGTGVTDTQYF
>TRBJ1-1|NA|TRBV11-2
CASSRERNTEAFF
>TRBJ2-3|TRBD2|TRBV5-6
CASRPGTSESTDTQYF
>TRBJ1-2|TRBD1|TRBV6-5
CASRSKYRGEGGYTF
>TRBJ1-2|NA|TRBV4-2
CASSQDLTGLNYGYTF
>TRBJ2-3|TRBD2|TRBV28
CASGLGAGGRDTQYF
>TRBJ2-2|NA|TRBV9
CASSVGLNTGELFF
>TRBJ2-3|NA|TRBV28
CASSFRPRDTQYF
>TRBJ2-3|NA|TRBV5-4
CASSRDNPTLADTQYF
>TRBJ2-7|TRBD1|TRBV4-1
CASSQGWGTVGSYEQYF
>TRBJ1-2|NA|TRBV28
CASSPQGYTF
>TRBJ1-3|NA|TRBV10-3
CAISENISTGKMATIYF
>TRBJ2-2|NA|TRBV3-1/TRBV3-2
CASSQAAGTGELFF
>TRBJ1-5|NA|TRBV6-5
CASSYSGGGDQPQHF
>TRBJ1-6|NA|TRBV30
CAWSRLGGGSPLHF
>TRBJ2-7|TRBD1|TRBV5-1
CASSSGQGAFGYEQYF
>TRBJ2-7|TRBD2|TRBV5-4
CASSPTSGTSYEQYF
>TRBJ1-3|NA|TRBV27
CASSSRVSGNTIYF
>TRBJ2-1|NA|TRBV5-1
CASNTNQAGWGYNEQFF
>TRBJ1-1|TRBD1|TRBV2
CASSVDRVNTEAFF
>TRBJ1-3|NA|TRBV10-3
CAISRTEGGSGNTIYF
>TRBJ1-4|TRBD1|TRBV7-2
CASSQGQGREKLFF
>TRBJ1-4|NA|TRBV6-5
CASSYLRDEKLFF
>TRBJ2-7|NA|TRBV7-9
CASSPSTAYEQYF
>TRBJ2-5|NA|TRBV6-5
CASRTGQETQYF
>TRBJ2-7|NA|TRBV19
CASSDRSSSYEQYF
>TRBJ1-2|NA|TRBV4-1
CASSQEQARPQGYTF